The clone carrying this T cell receptor (beta chain) appeared a few times. Its matching antigen is unknown. The data were obtained in a study of blood T cells in healthy people across ages. Overall study findings and caveats: Significant beta diversity loss was already apparent by age roughly 40, declining roughly linearly.

The second PCR ran roughly 7 to 12 cycles with a sample-barcoded 5' primer and J-beta primers. Each cDNA molecule, via a template-switch adaptor with 12 random nucleotides, was tagged. TCRdb reanalysed the 5' RACE reads using MiXCR and keeps one entry per CDR3 protein. The sample yields roughly 1,500,000 distinct CDR3 sequences, roughly 45% seen once. This TCR was sampled from a woman aged 18-30 years in good health. Sequences were obtained from blood.

The CDR3 loop is CASSESGTWMNNEQFF. CDR3 DNA sequence: TGTGCCAGCAGTGAATCGGGGACTTGGATGAACAATGAGCAGTTCTTC. The rearrangement uses TRBV25-1 and TRBJ2-1; weak D call: TRBD2 (6 bases). V lost 1 base and J lost 5, with 15 bases in between. The V gene's germline CDR1 is MGHDK and CDR2 SYGVNS. The CDR3 sequence is 16 residues long.